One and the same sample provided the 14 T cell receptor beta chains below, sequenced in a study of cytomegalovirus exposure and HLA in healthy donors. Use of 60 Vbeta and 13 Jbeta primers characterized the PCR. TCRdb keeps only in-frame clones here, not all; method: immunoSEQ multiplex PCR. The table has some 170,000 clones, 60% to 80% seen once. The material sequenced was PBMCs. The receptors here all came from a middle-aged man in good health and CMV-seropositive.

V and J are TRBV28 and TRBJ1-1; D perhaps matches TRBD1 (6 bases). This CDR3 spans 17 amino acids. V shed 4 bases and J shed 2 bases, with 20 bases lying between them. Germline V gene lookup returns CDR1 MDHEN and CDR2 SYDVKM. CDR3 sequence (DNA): TGTGCCAGCAGTTCCTTCGGACAGATAAGGGAAAACACTGAAGCTTTCTTT. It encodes CASSSFGQIRENTEAFF.

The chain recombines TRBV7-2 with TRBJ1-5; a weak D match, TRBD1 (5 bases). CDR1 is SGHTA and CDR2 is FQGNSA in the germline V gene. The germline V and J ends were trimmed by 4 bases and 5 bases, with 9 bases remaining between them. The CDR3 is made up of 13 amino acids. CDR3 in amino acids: CASSSRGDQPQHF. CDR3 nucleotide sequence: TGTGCCAGCAGCTCCCGGGGGGATCAGCCCCAGCATTTT. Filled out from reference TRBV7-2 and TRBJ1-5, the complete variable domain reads GAGVSQSPSNKVTEKGKDVELRCDPISGHTALYWYRQSLGQGLEFLIYFQGNSAPDKSGLPSDRFSAERTGGSVSTLTIQRTQQEDSAVYLCASSSRGDQPQHFGDGTRLSIL.

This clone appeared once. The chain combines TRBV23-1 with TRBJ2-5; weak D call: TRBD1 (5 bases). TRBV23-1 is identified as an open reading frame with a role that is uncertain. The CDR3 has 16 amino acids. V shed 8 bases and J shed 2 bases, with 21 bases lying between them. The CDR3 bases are TGCGCCAGCGTAGGCGAAAGGGGCAGGCGACAAGAGACCCAGTACTTC. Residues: CASVGERGRRQETQYF.

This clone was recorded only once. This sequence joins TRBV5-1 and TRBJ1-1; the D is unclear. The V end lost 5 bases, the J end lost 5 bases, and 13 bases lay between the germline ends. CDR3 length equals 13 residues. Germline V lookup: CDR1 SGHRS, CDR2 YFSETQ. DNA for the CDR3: TGCGCCAGCAGTCGAGAGGGATGGACTGAAGCTTTCTTT. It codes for CASSREGWTEAFF.

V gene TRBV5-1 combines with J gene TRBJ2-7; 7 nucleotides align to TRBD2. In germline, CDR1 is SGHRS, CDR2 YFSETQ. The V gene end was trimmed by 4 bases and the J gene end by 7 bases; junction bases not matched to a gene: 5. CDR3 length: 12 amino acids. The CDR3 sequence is CASSDLGGEQYF. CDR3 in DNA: TGCGCCAGCAGCGACTTGGGGGGGGAGCAGTACTTC.

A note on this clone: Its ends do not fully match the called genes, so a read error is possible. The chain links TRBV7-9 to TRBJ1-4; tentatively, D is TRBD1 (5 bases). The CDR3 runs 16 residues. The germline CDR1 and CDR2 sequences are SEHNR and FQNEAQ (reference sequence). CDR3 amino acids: CSSSDSSLATNEKLFF. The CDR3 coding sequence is TGTTCCAGCAGTGACAGTAGTCTTGCAACTAATGAAAAACTGTTTTTT.

The CDR3 spells CASSLGYGGARPNEQFF. As DNA, the CDR3 is TGCGCCAGCAGCTTGGGTTATGGCGGGGCGCGGCCCAATGAGCAGTTCTTC. V is TRBV5-1 and J is TRBJ2-1; maybe TRBD2 (6 bases). V was pared by 0 bases and J by 6 bases, with 19 bases between. The germline gives CDR1 SGHRS, CDR2 YFSETQ. The CDR3 runs 17 residues.

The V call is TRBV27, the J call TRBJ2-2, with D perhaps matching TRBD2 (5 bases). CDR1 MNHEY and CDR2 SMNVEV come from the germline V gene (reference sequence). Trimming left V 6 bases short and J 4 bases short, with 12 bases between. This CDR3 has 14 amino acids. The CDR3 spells CASSLEGVTGELFF. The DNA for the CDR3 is TGTGCCAGCAGCTTAGAGGGAGTCACCGGGGAGCTGTTTTTT.

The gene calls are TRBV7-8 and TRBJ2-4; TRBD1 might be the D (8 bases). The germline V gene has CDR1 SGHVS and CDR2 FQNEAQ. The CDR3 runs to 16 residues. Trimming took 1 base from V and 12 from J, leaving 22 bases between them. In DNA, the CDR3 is TGTGCCAGCAGCTTAGTCGGCGGGGGCTCAGGGGGCAGTCAGTACTTC. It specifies CASSLVGGGSGGSQYF.

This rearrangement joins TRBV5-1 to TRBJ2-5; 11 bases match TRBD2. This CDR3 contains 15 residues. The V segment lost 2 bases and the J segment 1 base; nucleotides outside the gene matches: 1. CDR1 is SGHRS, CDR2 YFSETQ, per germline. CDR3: CASSLGTSGQETQYF. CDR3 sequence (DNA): TGCGCCAGCAGCTTAGGGACTAGCGGCCAAGAGACCCAGTACTTC.

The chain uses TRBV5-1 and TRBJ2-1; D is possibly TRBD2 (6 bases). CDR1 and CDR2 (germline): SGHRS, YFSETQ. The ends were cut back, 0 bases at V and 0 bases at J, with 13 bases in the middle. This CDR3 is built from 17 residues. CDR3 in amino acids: CASSLEASASSYNEQFF. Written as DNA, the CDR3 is TGCGCCAGCAGCTTGGAGGCTAGCGCGAGCTCCTACAATGAGCAGTTCTTC. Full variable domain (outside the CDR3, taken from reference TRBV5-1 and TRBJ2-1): KAGVTQTPRYLIKTRGQQVTLSCSPISGHRSVSWYQQTPGQGLQFLFEYFSETQRNKGNFPGRFSGRQFSNSRSEMNVSTLELGDSALYLCASSLEASASSYNEQFFGPGTRLTVL.

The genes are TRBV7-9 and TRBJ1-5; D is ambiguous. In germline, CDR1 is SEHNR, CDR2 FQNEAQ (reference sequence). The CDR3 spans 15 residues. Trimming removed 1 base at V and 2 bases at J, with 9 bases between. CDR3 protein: CASSLESQGNQPQHF. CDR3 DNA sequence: TGTGCCAGCAGCTTAGAATCCCAGGGCAATCAGCCCCAGCATTTT. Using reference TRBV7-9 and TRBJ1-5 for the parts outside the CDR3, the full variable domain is DTGVSQNPRHKITKRGQNVTFRCDPISEHNRLYWYRQTLGQGPEFLTYFQNEAQLEKSRLLSDRFSAERPKGSFSTLEIQRTEQGDSAMYLCASSLESQGNQPQHFGDGTRLSIL.

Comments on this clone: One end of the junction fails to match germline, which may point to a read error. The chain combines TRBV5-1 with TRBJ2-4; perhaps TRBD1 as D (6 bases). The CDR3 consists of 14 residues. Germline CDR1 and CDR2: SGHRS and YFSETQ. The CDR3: CASSGRDTENSQYF. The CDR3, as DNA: TGCGCCAGCAGCGGCCGGGACACAGAAAACAGTCAGTACTTC.

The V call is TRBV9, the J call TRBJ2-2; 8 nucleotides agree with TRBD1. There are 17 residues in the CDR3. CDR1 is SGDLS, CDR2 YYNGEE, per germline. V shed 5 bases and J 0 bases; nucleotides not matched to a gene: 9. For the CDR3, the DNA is TGTGCCAGCAGTCGCAAGCCGGGACAGGCGAACACCGGGGAGCTGTTTTTT. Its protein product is CASSRKPGQANTGELFF.